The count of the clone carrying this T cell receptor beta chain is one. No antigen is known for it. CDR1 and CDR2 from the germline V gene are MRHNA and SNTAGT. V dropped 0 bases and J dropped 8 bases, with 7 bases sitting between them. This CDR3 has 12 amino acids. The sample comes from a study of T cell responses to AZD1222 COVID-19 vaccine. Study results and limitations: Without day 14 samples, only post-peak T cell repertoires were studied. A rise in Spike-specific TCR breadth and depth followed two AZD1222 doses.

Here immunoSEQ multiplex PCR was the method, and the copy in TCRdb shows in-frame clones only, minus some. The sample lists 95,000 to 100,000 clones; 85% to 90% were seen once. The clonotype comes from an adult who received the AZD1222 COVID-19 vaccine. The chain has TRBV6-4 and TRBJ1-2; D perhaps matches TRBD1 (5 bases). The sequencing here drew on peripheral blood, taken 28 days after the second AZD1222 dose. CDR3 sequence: CASSDSGVGYTF. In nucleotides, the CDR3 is TGTGCCAGCAGTGACTCAGGGGTCGGCTACACCTTC.